The following is a T cell receptor beta chain sequence with its context. Its antigen is still unknown. No per-base quality is available; no much larger clone lies one base away. This sample stems from a study of T-cell reconstitution after alpha-beta-depleted transplantation in children (dated by TCRdb to about 2016). In the study overall: The study quantitatively tracked T-cell immune reconstitution after TCRalphabeta/CD19-depleted allogeneic hematopoietic cell transplantation in children using TCR repertoire profiling.

The CDR3 has 14 amino acids, counting the end cysteine and phenylalanine. Only CDR3 DNA is held: 42 bases, read in frame from base 1. V has 6 bases trimmed and J has 2 bases trimmed; junction bases matching no gene number 4. The library was prepared using PCR. The sample was run on an Illumina HiSeq 2500. TCR libraries were prepared with molecular barcoding, using unique molecular identifiers to normalize TCRbeta repertoire quantification. TCRdb cleaned the public reads at Q25 with fastp, built clones with MiXCR and kept in-frame beta chains. Rows with one shared CDR3 protein collapse into an entry with the most common genes and DNA. The sample table holds around 200,000 distinct CDR3 sequences, of which 8% to 10% were seen once. The ten largest account for approximately 6.2% of the sample.

Material: PBMCs from the stem cell graft donor, obtained from the stem cell graft. This sequence was found in a human donor who donated a stem cell graft to a child with acute lymphoblastic leukemia. The chain was built from TRBV12-3 or TRBV12-4 and TRBJ2-7, and 10 junctional nucleotides match TRBD1. The sequenced DNA: TGTGCCAGCAGGGGGACAGGGGCCACCTACGAGCAGTACTTC. Its translation is CASRGTGATYEQYF.